This T cell receptor (beta chain) appears in the sequencing data of a study of T cells in Graves' hyperthyroidism and ophthalmopathy. The study, taken as a whole, reports: Most expanded thyroid clonotypes above 0.001 recurred in blood. The model made its ophthalmopathy prediction, and onset followed a median about 5.9 months later.

Amplification yielded TCR beta CDR3 regions, with RNA transcripts as the source. When the TCR CDR3 underwent first-round RT-PCR, the HTBI primer set was used. TCRdb re-called the multiplex PCR reads through MiXCR, storing one row per CDR3 protein. Here the sample spans around 700,000 distinct CDR3 sequences, 15% to 20% being singletons. About this clonotype itself: What it binds is not known.

The germline CDR1 and CDR2 sequences are LNHDA and SQIVND (reference sequence). The CDR3 has 12 amino acids. V was trimmed by 3 bases and J by 8 bases, leaving 10 bases between them. The sequence came from a woman aged 45-65 years with Graves' hyperthyroidism that later progressed to Graves' ophthalmopathy. The chain joins TRBV19 to TRBJ1-1, with no clear D. Sequenced material: blood. The CDR3 here is CASSISTVEAFF. CDR3 nucleotides: TGTGCCAGTAGTATTTCAACGGTAGAAGCTTTCTTT. Based on the CDR3 plus reference TRBV19 and TRBJ1-1, the full variable domain is DGGITQSPKYLFRKEGQNVTLSCEQNLNHDAMYWYRQDPGQGLRLIYYSQIVNDFQKGDIAEGYSVSREKKESFPLTVTSAQKNPTAFYLCASSISTVEAFFGQGTRLTVV.